This T cell receptor (beta chain) derives from a study of T cell repertoires in cytomegalovirus infection (dated by TCRdb to between 2018 and 2021). Some background on the complete study: Donor HLA type was relevant to the analysis, as public TCR beta signatures indicated carriage of CMV infection together with the matching HLA type. The paper as a whole reports these results and caveats: Carriers of CMV infection plus the relevant HLA type were discriminated by the cumulative frequency of public TCR beta family members in the study cohort and in an independent roughly 340-donor cohort. The ex vivo response was dominated by HLA-C-restricted CMV-specific TCR beta clonotypes, which also provided the single most frequent clonotype in two of eight donors.

For this clonotype: Which antigen it targets is not known. No much larger clone exists at a distance of one base, and base qualities are not known.

The instrument given in TCRdb is Illumina HiSeq 1500. TCRdb reran the public reads through fastp at Q25 and MiXCR, keeping productive beta chains. Here each entry gathers all rows of one CDR3 protein and keeps the most common genes and DNA. Recorded for this sample are 740,000 or so distinct CDR3 sequences; 35% of them occurred a single time. The ten largest make up around 2.6% of the sample. Based on the germline V gene, the CDR1 and CDR2 sequences are MNHEY and SVGAGI. The CDR3 goes from the cysteine to the phenylalanine over 16 residues. Here the CDR3 DNA is all that survives: 48 bases in frame from base 1. Trimming removed 0 bases from V and 1 base from J, leaving 12 bases between the germline ends.

The rearrangement joined TRBV6-5 to TRBJ2-5; matching of 6 bases hints at TRBD2 as the D gene. The sample taken for sequencing was PBMCs. The clonotype comes from a human donor in good health (CMV status not recorded). Some clones in this sample may be carry-over from other donors' samples. The CDR3 amino acid sequence is: CASSYSGTAVQETQYF. The sequenced DNA is TGTGCCAGCAGTTACTCGGGGACTGCAGTCCAAGAGACCCAGTACTTC.